The 13 T cell receptor beta chains given below trace back to one sample, sequenced in a study of cytomegalovirus exposure and HLA in healthy donors. Method: immunoSEQ multiplex PCR; TCRdb's copy keeps in-frame clones and lacks some. The repertoire consists of approximately 76,000 clones, with 94% occurring once and the leading ten covering roughly 3.4%. The material sequenced was PBMCs. These TCRs come from a woman aged 18-35 years in good health and CMV-seropositive.

J is TRBJ2-3 and V is TRBV2; TRBD2 is a possible D gene (6 bases). Trimming took 6 bases from V and 1 from J, leaving 14 bases between them. CDR1 and CDR2 (germline): SNHLY, FYNNEI. This CDR3 is built from 15 residues. The DNA for the CDR3 is TGTGCCAGCAGGGGGCGGGATTGGGGCACAGATACGCAGTATTTT. Its protein product is CASRGRDWGTDTQYF.

The V and J genes are TRBV7-8 and TRBJ1-2; D uncertain. This CDR3 region has 13 residues. Trimming took 0 bases from V and 8 from J, leaving 10 bases between them. The germline V gene encodes CDR1 SGHVS and CDR2 FQNEAQ. The CDR3 DNA sequence: TGTGCCAGCAGCTTAGCGTGGGGAGACGGCTACACCTTC. Its protein is CASSLAWGDGYTF.

The chain has TRBV6-1 and TRBJ1-3; D is possibly TRBD1 (6 bases). This CDR3 contains 15 residues. Germline V gene lookup returns CDR1 MNHNS and CDR2 SASEGT. V lost 7 bases and J 4 bases, leaving 17 bases between the germline ends. DNA of the CDR3: TGTGCCAGCAACGAAGGGGGGGCAGGGGGAAACACCATATATTTT. Translating it yields CASNEGGAGGNTIYF.

This clone appeared a single time. The V and J genes are TRBV15 and TRBJ2-1; 7 bases are a match to TRBD2. V lost 3 bases to trimming and J lost 0 bases; unmatched junction nucleotides: 11. Germline V CDR1 and CDR2: LNHNV, YYDKDF (reference sequence). This CDR3 is built from 18 residues. As DNA, the CDR3 is TGTGCCACCAGCAGGGGCCCCCCAGGCGGGAGCTCCTACAATGAGCAGTTCTTC. This gives the protein CATSRGPPGGSSYNEQFF.

In this sample, this clone turned up once. The chain joins TRBV9 to TRBJ1-6; maybe TRBD1 (5 bases). Germline V gene sequence: CDR1 SGDLS, CDR2 YYNGEE. Deletions cut 0 bases from V and 10 bases from J, with 14 bases between. The CDR3 covers 15 residues. The CDR3 loop reads CASSVGDLGVSPLHF. CDR3 nucleotide sequence: TGTGCCAGCAGCGTAGGGGACTTAGGCGTGTCACCCCTCCACTTT. Full variable domain (rest looked up from reference TRBV9 and TRBJ1-6): DSGVTQTPKHLITATGQRVTLRCSPRSGDLSVYWYQQSLDQGLQFLIQYYNGEERAKGNILERFSAQQFPDLHSELNLSSLELGDSALYFCASSVGDLGVSPLHFGNGTRLTVT.

This clone was recorded only once. The chain joins TRBV7-9 to TRBJ2-2, with TRBD2 matching 7 bases. The CDR3 is 16 residues long. Germline V gene data show CDR1 as SEHNR and CDR2 as FQNEAQ (reference sequence). V gave up 5 bases and J gave up 6 bases; unmatched junction bases: 12. The CDR3, as DNA: TGTGCCAGCAGCCCAAACCGGGACTACCGAGCCGGGGAGCTGTTTTTT. It is translated as CASSPNRDYRAGELFF.

The chain has TRBV7-9 and TRBJ2-5; D remains unclear. The last part of the DNA fits TRBJ2-7 better; the J call may be wrong. Germline lookup yields CDR1 SEHNR and CDR2 FQNEAQ (reference sequence). This CDR3 is built from 16 residues. The CDR3 sequence is CASSSGRGSNTFEQYF. CDR3 bases: TGTGCCAGCAGCTCCGGCCGAGGAAGCAACACCTTCGAGCAGTACTTC.

The V call is TRBV4-3, the J call TRBJ1-1, with no clear D. The germline V and J ends were trimmed by 1 base and 1 base, with 7 bases remaining between them. The germline gives CDR1 LGHNA, CDR2 YSLEER. The CDR3 loop spans 14 amino acids. CDR3 coding DNA: TGCGCCAGCAGCCAAGGTCTCGGGAACACTGAAGCTTTCTTT. It encodes CASSQGLGNTEAFF.

The chain is built from TRBV4-1 and TRBJ1-5, with TRBD1 matching over 7 bases. CDR1 MGHRA and CDR2 YSYEKL come from the germline V gene. The CDR3 is 16 amino acids. Trimming took 5 bases from V and 1 from J; bases not matched to a gene: 8. In nucleotides, the CDR3 is TGCGCCAGCAGCACAGGGACAGCATCAAGCAATCAGCCCCAGCATTTT. It yields the protein CASSTGTASSNQPQHF.

This chain uses TRBV28 with TRBJ2-1; 8 bases fit TRBD1. This CDR3 comprises 15 residues. The J segment lost 6 bases and the V segment lost 6 bases, leaving 10 bases of the junction unmatched. Germline loops: CDR1 MDHEN, CDR2 SYDVKM. CDR3 in DNA: TGTGCCAGCAGCTTTACGGACAGGGCGGTCAATGAGCAGTTCTTC. Its translation: CASSFTDRAVNEQFF. Combining the CDR3 with reference TRBV28 and TRBJ2-1 gives the whole variable domain DVKVTQSSRYLVKRTGEKVFLECVQDMDHENMFWYRQDPGLGLRLIYFSYDVKMKEKGDIPEGYSVSREKKERFSLILESASTNQTSMYLCASSFTDRAVNEQFFGPGTRLTVL.

The chain combines TRBV4-3 with TRBJ2-3; TRBD1 matches 10 bases. Per germline, CDR1 LGHNA and CDR2 YSLEER. CDR3 length equals 15 residues. The trim removed 4 bases at V and 4 bases at J, leaving 5 bases unmatched. The DNA for the CDR3 is TGCGCCAGCAGCCCTGGGACAGGGGTTTCAGATACGCAGTATTTT. This gives the protein CASSPGTGVSDTQYF.

J is TRBJ2-3 and V is TRBV7-2; 9 nucleotides align to TRBD2. The CDR3 length is 17 residues. Trimming removed 5 bases from V and 1 base from J; junction bases left unmatched: 10. Germline assignment: CDR1 SGHTA and CDR2 FQGNSA. The CDR3 DNA reads as TGTGCCAGCAGCCCTCGGGGACTAGCAATCCGCACAGATACGCAGTATTTT. This codes for CASSPRGLAIRTDTQYF. Together with reference TRBV7-2 and TRBJ2-3, the CDR3 gives the full variable domain: GAGVSQSPSNKVTEKGKDVELRCDPISGHTALYWYRQSLGQGLEFLIYFQGNSAPDKSGLPSDRFSAERTGGSVSTLTIQRTQQEDSAVYLCASSPRGLAIRTDTQYFGPGTRLTVL.

The genes are TRBV28 and TRBJ2-7; possible D gene TRBD1, 6 bases. Trimming left V 5 bases short and J 2 bases short, with 13 bases between. CDR3 length equals 14 residues. Looked up from germline, CDR1 is MDHEN and CDR2 is SYDVKM. This CDR3 is CASSTATGTYEQYF. The CDR3 nucleotides are TGTGCCAGCAGTACAGCTACAGGGACCTACGAGCAGTACTTC. Using reference TRBV28 and TRBJ2-7 for the parts outside the CDR3, the full variable domain is DVKVTQSSRYLVKRTGEKVFLECVQDMDHENMFWYRQDPGLGLRLIYFSYDVKMKEKGDIPEGYSVSREKKERFSLILESASTNQTSMYLCASSTATGTYEQYFGPGTRLTVT.